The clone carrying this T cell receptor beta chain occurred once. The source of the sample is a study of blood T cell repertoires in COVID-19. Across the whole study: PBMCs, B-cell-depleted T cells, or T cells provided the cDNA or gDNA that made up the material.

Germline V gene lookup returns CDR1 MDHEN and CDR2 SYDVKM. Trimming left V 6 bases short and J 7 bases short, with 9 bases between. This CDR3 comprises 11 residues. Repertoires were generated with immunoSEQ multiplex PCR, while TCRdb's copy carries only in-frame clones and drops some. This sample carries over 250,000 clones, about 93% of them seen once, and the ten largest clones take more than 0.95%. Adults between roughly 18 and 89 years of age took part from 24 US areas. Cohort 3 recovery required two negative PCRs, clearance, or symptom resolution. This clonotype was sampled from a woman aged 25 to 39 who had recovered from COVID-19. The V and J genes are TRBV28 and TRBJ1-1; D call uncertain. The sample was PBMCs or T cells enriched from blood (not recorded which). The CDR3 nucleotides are TGTGCCAGCAGCCTGTCTATTGAAGCTTTCTTT. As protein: CASSLSIEAFF.